This T cell receptor beta chain appears in the sequencing data of a study of graft-versus-host responses after intestinal transplantation. Study summary: Each transplant was multivisceral, liver-intestinal, or isolated intestinal. Among the recipients, all got anti-thymocyte globulin induction and then tacrolimus and steroids for approximately 3 years.

A remark on this clone: The antigen remains unidentified.

Study-level findings and limits: High graft-versus-host to host-versus-graft clonal ratios were found in allografts of patients who had graft-donor T cell macrochimerism. GvH clones were identified in recipient marrow, with some first appearing in ileum or blood.

The data were produced by immunoSEQ multiplex PCR, yet TCRdb's version contains in-frame clones alone and is incomplete. This sample carries under 100,000 clones, over 75% of them seen once, and the ten largest clones take about 16%. The sample consisted of PBMCs, taken roughly 410 days after intestinal transplant. This TCR was recovered from a human patient who received an intestinal transplant, so some T cells may come from the graft donor.

CDR3 loop: CASSLTPGQSYEQYF. The CDR3 nucleotides read TGTGCCAGCAGCTTGACCCCGGGACAGTCCTACGAGCAGTACTTC. The chain employs TRBV5-4 and TRBJ2-7, with 7 bases matching TRBD1. CDR3 length equals 15 residues. After removal of 1 base from V and 1 base from J, the junction contained 5 bases not matched to a gene. Germline V gene sequence: CDR1 SGHNT, CDR2 YYREEE (reference sequence).